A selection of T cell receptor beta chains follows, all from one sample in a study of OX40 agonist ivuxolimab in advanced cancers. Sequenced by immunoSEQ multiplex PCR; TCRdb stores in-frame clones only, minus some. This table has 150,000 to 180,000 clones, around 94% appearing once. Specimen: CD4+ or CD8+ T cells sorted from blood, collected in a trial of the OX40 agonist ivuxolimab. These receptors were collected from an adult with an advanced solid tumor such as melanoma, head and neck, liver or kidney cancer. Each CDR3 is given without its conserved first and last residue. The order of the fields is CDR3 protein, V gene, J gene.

CDR3aa: ASTPGSGNTIY
v_gene: TRBV10-1
j_gene: TRBJ1-3

CDR3aa: ASSLVDTANYGYT
v_gene: TRBV7-8
j_gene: TRBJ1-2

CDR3aa: ASGRTGNYEQY
v_gene: TRBV27
j_gene: TRBJ2-7

CDR3aa: ASSPYPDREPYNSPLH
v_gene: TRBV7-2
j_gene: TRBJ1-6

CDR3aa: ASSPQGTAGDYT
v_gene: TRBV6-5
j_gene: TRBJ1-2

CDR3aa: ASRWTGLPQH
v_gene: TRBV21-1
j_gene: TRBJ1-5

CDR3aa: ASTRTSGQF
v_gene: TRBV7-2
j_gene: TRBJ2-1

CDR3aa: ASSMRTQDYEQY
v_gene: TRBV19
j_gene: TRBJ2-7

CDR3aa: SVESEGAYEQY
v_gene: TRBV29-1
j_gene: TRBJ2-7

CDR3aa: ASSRGQATNEKLF
v_gene: TRBV18
j_gene: TRBJ1-4

CDR3aa: ASRKGRQGIAF
v_gene: TRBV27
j_gene: TRBJ1-1

CDR3aa: ASSLGQAFNEKLF
v_gene: TRBV7-9
j_gene: TRBJ1-4

CDR3aa: ASSIGLATNEQF
v_gene: TRBV7-2
j_gene: TRBJ2-1

CDR3aa: ASSPKTGGYNEQF
v_gene: TRBV18
j_gene: TRBJ2-1

CDR3aa: ASSWTGAYQPQH
v_gene: TRBV28
j_gene: TRBJ1-5

CDR3aa: ASSRSAGANVLT
v_gene: TRBV6-7
j_gene: TRBJ2-6

CDR3aa: ASSLGTPGGLYEQY
v_gene: TRBV11-2
j_gene: TRBJ2-7

CDR3aa: AISGQETYEQY
v_gene: TRBV10-3
j_gene: TRBJ2-7

CDR3aa: ASSLVGAGDEKLF
v_gene: TRBV11-2
j_gene: TRBJ1-4

CDR3aa: ASSPLGRTSESPLH
v_gene: TRBV14
j_gene: TRBJ1-6

CDR3aa: ASSEGQY
v_gene: TRBV6-5
j_gene: TRBJ2-7

CDR3aa: ASSVSGQRTGYT
v_gene: TRBV7-8
j_gene: TRBJ1-2

CDR3aa: ACRLTRADTEAF
v_gene: TRBV30
j_gene: TRBJ1-1

CDR3aa: ASSLEAWSGNEQY
v_gene: TRBV5-1
j_gene: TRBJ2-7

CDR3aa: ASSLWANEKLF
v_gene: TRBV5-8
j_gene: TRBJ1-4

CDR3aa: ASSSPGLSFDEQY
v_gene: TRBV6-1
j_gene: TRBJ2-7